The rows below give T cell receptor beta chains drawn from one sample of a study of control samples from healthy donors and cancer patients. The repertoire was sequenced with immunoSEQ multiplex PCR; TCRdb's copy has only in-frame clones and lacks some. The sample holds 200,000 or so clones, roughly 94% seen once. The sample was blood. The source of these receptors is a man aged 45-60 years in good health. Both conserved end residues are part of each CDR3.

TRBJ1-1 TRBV3-1/TRBV3-2 CASSLATVNTEAFF
TRBJ2-7 TRBV18 CASSPGQGLGEQYF
TRBJ1-1 TRBV30 CAWSVKGKDTEAFF
TRBJ1-2 TRBV27 CASSLSGGYGYTF
TRBJ2-3 TRBV28 CASTPRGGRPSTDTQYF
TRBJ1-6 TRBV5-1 CASSLGRAYNSPLHF
TRBJ1-1 TRBV5-1 CASSLVGKTEAFF
TRBJ2-6 TRBV18 CASSPVAGGVSGANVLTF
TRBJ2-7 TRBV5-1 CASSRDYAYEQYF
TRBJ1-6 TRBV4-3 CASSQGSSAGIGRSPLHF